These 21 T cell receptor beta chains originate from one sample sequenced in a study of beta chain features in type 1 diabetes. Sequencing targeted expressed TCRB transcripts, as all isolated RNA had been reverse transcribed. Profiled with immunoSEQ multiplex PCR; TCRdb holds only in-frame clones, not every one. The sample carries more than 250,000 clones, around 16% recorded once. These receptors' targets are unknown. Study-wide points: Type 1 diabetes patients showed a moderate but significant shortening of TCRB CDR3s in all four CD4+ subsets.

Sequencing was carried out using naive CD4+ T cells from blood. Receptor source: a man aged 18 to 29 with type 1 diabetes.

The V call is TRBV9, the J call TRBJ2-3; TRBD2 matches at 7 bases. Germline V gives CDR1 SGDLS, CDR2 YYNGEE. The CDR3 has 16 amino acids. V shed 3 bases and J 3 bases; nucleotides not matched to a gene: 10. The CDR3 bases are TGTGCCAGCAGCGCGACTAGCCCTGGAGTTACAGATACGCAGTATTTT. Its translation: CASSATSPGVTDTQYF. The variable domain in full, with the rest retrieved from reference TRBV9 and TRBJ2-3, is DSGVTQTPKHLITATGQRVTLRCSPRSGDLSVYWYQQSLDQGLQFLIQYYNGEERAKGNILERFSAQQFPDLHSELNLSSLELGDSALYFCASSATSPGVTDTQYFGPGTRLTVL.

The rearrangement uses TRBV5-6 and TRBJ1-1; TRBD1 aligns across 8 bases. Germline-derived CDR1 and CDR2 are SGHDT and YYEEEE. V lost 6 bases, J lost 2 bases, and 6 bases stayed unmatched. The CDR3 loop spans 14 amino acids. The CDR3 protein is CASNAGGANTEAFF. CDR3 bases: TGTGCCAGCAACGCAGGGGGCGCAAACACTGAAGCTTTCTTT.

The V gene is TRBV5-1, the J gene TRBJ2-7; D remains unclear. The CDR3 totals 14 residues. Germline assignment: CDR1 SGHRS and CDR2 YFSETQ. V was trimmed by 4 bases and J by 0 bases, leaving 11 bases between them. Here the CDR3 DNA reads TGCGCCAGCAGCCCCGAGCGTAGCTCCTACGAGCAGTACTTC. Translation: CASSPERSSYEQYF.

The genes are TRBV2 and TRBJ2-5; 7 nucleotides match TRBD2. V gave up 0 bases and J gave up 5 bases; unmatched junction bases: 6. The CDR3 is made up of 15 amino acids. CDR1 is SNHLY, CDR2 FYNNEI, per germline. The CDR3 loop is CASSEAGGGRETQYF. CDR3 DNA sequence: TGTGCCAGCAGTGAAGCTGGGGGGGGAAGGGAGACCCAGTACTTC. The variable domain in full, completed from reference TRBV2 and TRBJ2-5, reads EPEVTQTPSHQVTQMGQEVILRCVPISNHLYFYWYRQILGQKVEFLVSFYNNEISEKSEIFDDQFSVERPDGSNFTLKIRSTKLEDSAMYFCASSEAGGGRETQYFGPGTRLLVL.

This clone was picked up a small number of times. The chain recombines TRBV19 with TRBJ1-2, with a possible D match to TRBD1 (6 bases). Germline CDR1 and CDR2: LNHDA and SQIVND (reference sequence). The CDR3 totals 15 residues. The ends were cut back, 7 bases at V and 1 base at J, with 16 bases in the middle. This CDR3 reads CASNPTGTLNYGYTF. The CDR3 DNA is TGTGCCAGTAATCCGACAGGTACCCTTAACTATGGCTACACCTTC.

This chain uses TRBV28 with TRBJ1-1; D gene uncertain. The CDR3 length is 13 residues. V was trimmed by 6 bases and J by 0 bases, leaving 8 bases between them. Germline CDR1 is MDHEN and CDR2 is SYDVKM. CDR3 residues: CASSLRMNTEAFF. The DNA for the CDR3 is TGTGCCAGCAGCCTGAGGATGAACACTGAAGCTTTCTTT.

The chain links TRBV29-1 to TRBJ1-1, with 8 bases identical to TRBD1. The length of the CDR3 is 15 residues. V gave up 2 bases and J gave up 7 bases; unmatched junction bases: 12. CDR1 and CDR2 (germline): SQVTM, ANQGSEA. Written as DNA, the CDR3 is TGCAGCGTTGAATACCGGACAGGGCGGGGGAATGAAGCTTTCTTT. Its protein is CSVEYRTGRGNEAFF.

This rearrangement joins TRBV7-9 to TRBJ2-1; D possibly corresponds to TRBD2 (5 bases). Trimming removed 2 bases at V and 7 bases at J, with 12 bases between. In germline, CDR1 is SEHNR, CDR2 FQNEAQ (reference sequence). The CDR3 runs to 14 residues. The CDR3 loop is CASSLLATANEQFF. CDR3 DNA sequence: TGTGCCAGCAGCTTATTAGCGACTGCTAATGAGCAGTTCTTC.

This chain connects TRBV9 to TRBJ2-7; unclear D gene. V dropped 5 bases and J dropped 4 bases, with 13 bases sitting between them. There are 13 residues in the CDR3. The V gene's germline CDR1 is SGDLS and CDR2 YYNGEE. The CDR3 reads CASSVEVGYEQYF. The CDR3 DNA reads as TGTGCCAGCAGTGTTGAGGTAGGATACGAGCAGTACTTC.

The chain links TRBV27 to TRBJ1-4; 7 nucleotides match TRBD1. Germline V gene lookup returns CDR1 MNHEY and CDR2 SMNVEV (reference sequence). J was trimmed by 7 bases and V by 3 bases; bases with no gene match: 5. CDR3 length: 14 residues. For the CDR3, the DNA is TGTGCCAGCAGTTTTTTACCAGGGGGTGAAAAACTGTTTTTT. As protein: CASSFLPGGEKLFF.

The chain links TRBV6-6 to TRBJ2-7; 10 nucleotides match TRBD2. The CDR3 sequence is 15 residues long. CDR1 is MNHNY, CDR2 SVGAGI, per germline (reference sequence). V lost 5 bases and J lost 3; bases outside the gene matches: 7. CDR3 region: CASSHGGLADYEQYF. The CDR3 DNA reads TGTGCCAGCAGTCACGGCGGACTAGCGGACTACGAGCAGTACTTC.

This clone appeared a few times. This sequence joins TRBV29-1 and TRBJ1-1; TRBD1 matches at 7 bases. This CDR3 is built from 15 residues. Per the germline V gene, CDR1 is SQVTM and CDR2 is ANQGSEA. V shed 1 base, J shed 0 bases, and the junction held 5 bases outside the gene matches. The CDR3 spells CSVEVQGRMNTEAFF. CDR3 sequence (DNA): TGCAGCGTTGAAGTACAGGGGAGGATGAACACTGAAGCTTTCTTT.

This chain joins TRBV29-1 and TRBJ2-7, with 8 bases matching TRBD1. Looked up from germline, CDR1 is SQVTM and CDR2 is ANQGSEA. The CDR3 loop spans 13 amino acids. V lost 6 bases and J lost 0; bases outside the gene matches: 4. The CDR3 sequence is CSVRTGSSYEQYF. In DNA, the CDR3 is TGCAGCGTACGGACAGGGAGCTCCTACGAGCAGTACTTC.

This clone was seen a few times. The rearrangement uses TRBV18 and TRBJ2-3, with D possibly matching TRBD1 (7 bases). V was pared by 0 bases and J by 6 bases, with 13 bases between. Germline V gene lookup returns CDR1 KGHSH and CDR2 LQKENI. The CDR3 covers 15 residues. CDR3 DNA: TGTGCCAGCTCACCACCGCACAGGGGAGGCGATACGCAGTATTTT. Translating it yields CASSPPHRGGDTQYF.

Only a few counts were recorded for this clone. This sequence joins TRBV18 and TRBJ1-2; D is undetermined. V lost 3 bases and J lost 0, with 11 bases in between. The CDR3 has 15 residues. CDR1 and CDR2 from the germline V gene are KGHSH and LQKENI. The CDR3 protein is CASSPREGSNYGYTF. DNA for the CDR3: TGTGCCAGCTCACCGCGTGAGGGATCTAACTATGGCTACACCTTC. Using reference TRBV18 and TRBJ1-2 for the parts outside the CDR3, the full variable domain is NAGVMQNPRHLVRRRGQEARLRCSPMKGHSHVYWYRQLPEEGLKFMVYLQKENIIDESGMPKERFSAEFPKEGPSILRIQQVVRGDSAAYFCASSPREGSNYGYTFGSGTRLTVV.

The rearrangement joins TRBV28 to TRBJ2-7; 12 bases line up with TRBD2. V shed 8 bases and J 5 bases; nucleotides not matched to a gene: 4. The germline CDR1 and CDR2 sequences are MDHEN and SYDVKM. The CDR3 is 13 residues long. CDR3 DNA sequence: TGTGCCAGCGGACTAGCGGGATCCGACGAGCAGTACTTC. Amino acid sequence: CASGLAGSDEQYF.

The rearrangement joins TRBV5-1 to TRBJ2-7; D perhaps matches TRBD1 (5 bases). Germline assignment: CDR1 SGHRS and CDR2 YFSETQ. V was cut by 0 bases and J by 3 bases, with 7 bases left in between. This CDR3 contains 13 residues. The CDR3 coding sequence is TGCGCCAGCAGCTTGGGACAGTACTACGAGCAGTACTTC. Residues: CASSLGQYYEQYF.

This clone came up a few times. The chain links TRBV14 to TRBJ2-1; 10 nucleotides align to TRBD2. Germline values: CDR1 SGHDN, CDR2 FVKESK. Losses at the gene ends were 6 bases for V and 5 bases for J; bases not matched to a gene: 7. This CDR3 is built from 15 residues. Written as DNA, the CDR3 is TGTGCCAGCAGAAAGTATAGCGGGAGGCACAATGAGCAGTTCTTC. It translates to CASRKYSGRHNEQFF.

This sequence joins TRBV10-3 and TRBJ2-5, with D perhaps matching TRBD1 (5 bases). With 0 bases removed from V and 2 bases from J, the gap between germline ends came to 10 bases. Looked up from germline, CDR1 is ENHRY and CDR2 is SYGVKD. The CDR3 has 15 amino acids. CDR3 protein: CAISESAAGQETQYF. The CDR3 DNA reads TGTGCCATCAGTGAGTCGGCTGCAGGGCAAGAGACCCAGTACTTC.

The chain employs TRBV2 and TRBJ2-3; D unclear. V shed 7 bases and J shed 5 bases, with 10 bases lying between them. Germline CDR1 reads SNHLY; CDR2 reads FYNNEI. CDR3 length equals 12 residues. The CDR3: CASTRLRDTQYF. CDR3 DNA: TGTGCCAGCACCAGACTTAGAGATACGCAGTATTTT.

CDR3 nucleotides: TGTGCCACCAGGACGACAGGGTCCTACGAGCAGTACTTC. Encoded protein: CATRTTGSYEQYF. The J gene is TRBJ2-7, the V gene TRBV15; TRBD1 matches at 7 bases. Germline V gives CDR1 LNHNV, CDR2 YYDKDF (reference sequence). The CDR3 spans 13 residues. V was clipped by 6 bases and J by 1 base; unmatched bases: 3.